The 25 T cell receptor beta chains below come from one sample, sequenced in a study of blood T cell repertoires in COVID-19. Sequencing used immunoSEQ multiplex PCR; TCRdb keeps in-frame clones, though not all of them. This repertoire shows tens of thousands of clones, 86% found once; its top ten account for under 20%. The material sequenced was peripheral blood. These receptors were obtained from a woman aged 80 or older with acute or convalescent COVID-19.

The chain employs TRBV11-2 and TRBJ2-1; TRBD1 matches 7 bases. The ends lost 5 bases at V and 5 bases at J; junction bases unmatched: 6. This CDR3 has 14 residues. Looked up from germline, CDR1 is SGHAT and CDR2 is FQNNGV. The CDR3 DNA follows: TGTGCCAGCAGCATCGACAGGGCGAACAATGAGCAGTTCTTC. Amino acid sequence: CASSIDRANNEQFF.

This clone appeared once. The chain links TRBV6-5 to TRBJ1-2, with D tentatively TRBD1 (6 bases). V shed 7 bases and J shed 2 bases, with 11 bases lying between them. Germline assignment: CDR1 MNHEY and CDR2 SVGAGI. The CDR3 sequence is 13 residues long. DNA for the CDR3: TGTGCCAGCACCTGGACAGAGAACTATGGCTACACCTTC. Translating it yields CASTWTENYGYTF.

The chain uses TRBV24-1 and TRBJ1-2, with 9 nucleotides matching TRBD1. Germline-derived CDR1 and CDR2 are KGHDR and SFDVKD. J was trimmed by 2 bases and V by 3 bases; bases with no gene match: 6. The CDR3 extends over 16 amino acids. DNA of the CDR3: TGTGCCACCAGTGATCCCCAGGACAGGGGAAACTATGGCTACACCTTC. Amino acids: CATSDPQDRGNYGYTF.

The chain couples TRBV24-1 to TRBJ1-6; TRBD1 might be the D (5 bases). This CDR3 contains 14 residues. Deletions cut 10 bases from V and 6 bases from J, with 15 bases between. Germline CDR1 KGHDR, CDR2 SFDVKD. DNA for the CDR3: TGTGCCACGAGCGACGGAAGGGGTAATTCACCCCTCCACTTT. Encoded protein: CATSDGRGNSPLHF.

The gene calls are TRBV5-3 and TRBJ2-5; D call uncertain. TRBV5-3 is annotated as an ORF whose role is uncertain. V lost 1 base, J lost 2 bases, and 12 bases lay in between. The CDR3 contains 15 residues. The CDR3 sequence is CARSLTTPTQETQYF. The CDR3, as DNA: TGTGCCAGAAGCTTGACTACCCCAACTCAAGAGACCCAGTACTTC.

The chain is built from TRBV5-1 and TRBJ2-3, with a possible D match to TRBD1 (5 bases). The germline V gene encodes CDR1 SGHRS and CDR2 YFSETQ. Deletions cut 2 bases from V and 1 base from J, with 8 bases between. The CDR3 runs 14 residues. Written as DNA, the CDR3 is TGCGCCAGCAGCTTAGGCAGGGGCACAGATACGCAGTATTTT. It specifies CASSLGRGTDTQYF.

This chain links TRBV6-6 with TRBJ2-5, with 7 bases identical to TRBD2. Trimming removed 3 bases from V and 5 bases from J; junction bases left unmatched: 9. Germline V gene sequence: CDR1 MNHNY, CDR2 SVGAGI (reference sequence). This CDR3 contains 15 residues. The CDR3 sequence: CASSYGGGNLETQYF. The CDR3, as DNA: TGTGCCAGCAGTTATGGGGGGGGAAACCTGGAGACCCAGTACTTC.

The chain's CDR3 is CASRFWTGVEQPQHF. The CDR3 DNA follows: TGTGCCAGCAGATTTTGGACAGGGGTGGAGCAGCCCCAGCATTTT. This chain links TRBV6-6 with TRBJ1-5; 9 positions match TRBD1. The CDR3 is 15 residues long. Germline V gives CDR1 MNHNY, CDR2 SVGAGI (reference sequence). Trimming removed 6 bases from V and 7 bases from J; junction bases left unmatched: 10.

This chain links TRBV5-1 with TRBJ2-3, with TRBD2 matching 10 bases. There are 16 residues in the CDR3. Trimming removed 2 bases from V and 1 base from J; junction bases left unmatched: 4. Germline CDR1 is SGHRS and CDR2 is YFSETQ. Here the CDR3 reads CASSLESGGGTDTQYF. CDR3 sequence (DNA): TGCGCCAGCAGCTTAGAAAGCGGGGGGGGCACAGATACGCAGTATTTT.

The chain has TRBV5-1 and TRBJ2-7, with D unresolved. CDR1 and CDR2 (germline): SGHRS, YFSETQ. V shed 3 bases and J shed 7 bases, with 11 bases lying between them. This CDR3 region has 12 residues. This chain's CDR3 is CASSSLVGEQYF. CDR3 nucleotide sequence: TGCGCCAGCAGCTCACTCGTCGGTGAGCAGTACTTC.

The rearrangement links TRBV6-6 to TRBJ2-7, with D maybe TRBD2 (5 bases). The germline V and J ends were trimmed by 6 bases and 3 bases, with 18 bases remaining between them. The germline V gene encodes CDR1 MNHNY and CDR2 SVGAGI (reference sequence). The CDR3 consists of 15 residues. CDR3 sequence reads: CASSPLEDWVYEQYF. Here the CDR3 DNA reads TGTGCCAGCAGCCCACTGGAGGATTGGGTCTACGAGCAGTACTTC.

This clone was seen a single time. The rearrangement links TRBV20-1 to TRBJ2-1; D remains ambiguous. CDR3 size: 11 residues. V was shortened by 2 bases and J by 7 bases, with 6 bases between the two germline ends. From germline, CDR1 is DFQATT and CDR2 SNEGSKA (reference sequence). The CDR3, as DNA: TGCAGTGCTAGACTCGGGAATGAGCAGTTCTTC. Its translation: CSARLGNEQFF.

The CDR3 DNA reads TGTGCCAGCAGTTTCACAGGGGGCGGCGTGAACTATGGCTACACCTTC. Translation gives CASSFTGGGVNYGYTF. V and J are TRBV27 and TRBJ1-2; TRBD1 matches at 9 bases. Losses at the gene ends were 3 bases for V and 2 bases for J; bases not matched to a gene: 7. Germline loops: CDR1 MNHEY, CDR2 SMNVEV (reference sequence). The CDR3 length is 16 residues.

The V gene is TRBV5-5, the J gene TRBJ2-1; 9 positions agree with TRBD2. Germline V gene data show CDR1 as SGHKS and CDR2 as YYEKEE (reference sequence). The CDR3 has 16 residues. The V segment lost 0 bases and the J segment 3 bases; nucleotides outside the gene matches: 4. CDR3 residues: CASSLAPSGDYNEQFF. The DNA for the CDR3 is TGTGCCAGCAGCTTGGCCCCTAGCGGGGACTACAATGAGCAGTTCTTC. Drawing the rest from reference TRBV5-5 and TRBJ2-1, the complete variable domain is DAGVTQSPTHLIKTRGQQVTLRCSPISGHKSVSWYQQVLGQGPQFIFQYYEKEERGRGNFPDRFSARQFPNYSSELNVNALLLGDSALYLCASSLAPSGDYNEQFFGPGTRLTVL.

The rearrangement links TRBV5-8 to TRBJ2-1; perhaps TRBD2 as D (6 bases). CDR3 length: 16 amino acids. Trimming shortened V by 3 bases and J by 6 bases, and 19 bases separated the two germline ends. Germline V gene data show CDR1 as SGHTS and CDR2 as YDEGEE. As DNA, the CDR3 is TGTGCCAGCAGCTCCGATGGAGGGGTCTTTGGCAATGAGCAGTTCTTC. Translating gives CASSSDGGVFGNEQFF. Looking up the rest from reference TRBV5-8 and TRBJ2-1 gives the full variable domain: EAGVTQSPTHLIKTRGQQATLRCSPISGHTSVYWYQQALGLGLQFLLWYDEGEERNRGNFPPRFSGRQFPNYSSELNVNALELEDSALYLCASSSDGGVFGNEQFFGPGTRLTVL.

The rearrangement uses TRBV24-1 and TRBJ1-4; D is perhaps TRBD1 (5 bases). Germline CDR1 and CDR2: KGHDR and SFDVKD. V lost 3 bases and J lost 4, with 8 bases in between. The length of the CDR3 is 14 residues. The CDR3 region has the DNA TGTGCCACCAGTGATGGGGGACTTAATGAAAAACTGTTTTTT. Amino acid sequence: CATSDGGLNEKLFF.

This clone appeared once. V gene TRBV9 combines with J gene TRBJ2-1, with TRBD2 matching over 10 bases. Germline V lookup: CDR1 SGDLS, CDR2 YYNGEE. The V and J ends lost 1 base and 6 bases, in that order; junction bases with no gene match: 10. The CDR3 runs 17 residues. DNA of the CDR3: TGTGCCAGCAGCGTAACAGGTGGAGCGGGGGGGCGCAATGAGCAGTTCTTC. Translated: CASSVTGGAGGRNEQFF.

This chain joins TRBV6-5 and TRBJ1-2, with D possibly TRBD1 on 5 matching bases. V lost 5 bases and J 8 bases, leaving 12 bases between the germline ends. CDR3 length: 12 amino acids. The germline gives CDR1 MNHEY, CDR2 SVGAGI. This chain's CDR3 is CASSQRQYGYTF. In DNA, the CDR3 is TGTGCCAGCAGTCAGAGACAGTACGGCTACACCTTC.

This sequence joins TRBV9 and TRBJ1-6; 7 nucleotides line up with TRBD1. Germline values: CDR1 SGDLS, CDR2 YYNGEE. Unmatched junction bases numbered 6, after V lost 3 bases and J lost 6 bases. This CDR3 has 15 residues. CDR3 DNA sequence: TGTGCCAGCAGCGCCCAACAGGGGTCTAATTCACCCCTCCACTTT. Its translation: CASSAQQGSNSPLHF. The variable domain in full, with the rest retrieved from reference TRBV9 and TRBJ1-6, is DSGVTQTPKHLITATGQRVTLRCSPRSGDLSVYWYQQSLDQGLQFLIQYYNGEERAKGNILERFSAQQFPDLHSELNLSSLELGDSALYFCASSAQQGSNSPLHFGNGTRLTVT.

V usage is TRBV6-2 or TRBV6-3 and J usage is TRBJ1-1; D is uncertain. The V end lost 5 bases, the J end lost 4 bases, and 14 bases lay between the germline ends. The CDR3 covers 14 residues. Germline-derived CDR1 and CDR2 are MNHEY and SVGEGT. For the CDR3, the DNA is TGTGCCAGCAGTCCCCTAATAGAGATCACTGAAGCTTTCTTT. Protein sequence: CASSPLIEITEAFF.

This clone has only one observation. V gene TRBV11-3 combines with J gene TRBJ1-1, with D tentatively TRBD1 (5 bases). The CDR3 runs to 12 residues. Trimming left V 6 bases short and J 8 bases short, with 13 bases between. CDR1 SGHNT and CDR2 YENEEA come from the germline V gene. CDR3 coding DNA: TGTGCCAGCAGTTCTAGATCAGGGGAAGCTTTCTTT. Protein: CASSSRSGEAFF.

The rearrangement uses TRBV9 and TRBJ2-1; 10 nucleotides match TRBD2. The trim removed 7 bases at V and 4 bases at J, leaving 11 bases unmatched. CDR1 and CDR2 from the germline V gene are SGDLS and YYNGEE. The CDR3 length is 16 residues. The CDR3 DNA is TGTGCCAGCGGGCCTAGCGGGAGCCTTCTTTACAATGAGCAGTTCTTC. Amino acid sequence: CASGPSGSLLYNEQFF.

CDR3 in amino acids: CASSPPQRGYTF. The CDR3 region has the DNA TGTGCCAGCAGCCCCCCCCAGCGGGGCTACACCTTC. This sequence joins TRBV7-8 and TRBJ1-2; D is uncertain. This CDR3 contains 12 residues. CDR1 is SGHVS and CDR2 is FQNEAQ in the germline V gene. V lost 5 bases and J lost 8, with 12 bases in between.

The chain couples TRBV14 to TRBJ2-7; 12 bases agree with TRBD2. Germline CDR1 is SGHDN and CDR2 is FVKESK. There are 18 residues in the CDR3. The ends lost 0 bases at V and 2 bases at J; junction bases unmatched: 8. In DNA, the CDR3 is TGTGCCAGCAGCCAAGACCTACCCGGACTAGCGGGGACCTACGAGCAGTACTTC. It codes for CASSQDLPGLAGTYEQYF. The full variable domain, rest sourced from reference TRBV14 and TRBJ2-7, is EAGVTQFPSHSVIEKGQTVTLRCDPISGHDNLYWYRRVMGKEIKFLLHFVKESKQDESGMPNNRFLAERTGGTYSTLKVQPAELEDSGVYFCASSQDLPGLAGTYEQYFGPGTRLTVT.

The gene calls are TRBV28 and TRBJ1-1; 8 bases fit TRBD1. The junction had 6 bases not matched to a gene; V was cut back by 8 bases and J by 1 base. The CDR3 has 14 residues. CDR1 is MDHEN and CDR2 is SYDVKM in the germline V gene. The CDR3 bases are TGTGCCAGCGGTTCAGGGGGCCAGAACACTGAAGCTTTCTTT. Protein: CASGSGGQNTEAFF. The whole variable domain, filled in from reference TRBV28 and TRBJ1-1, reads DVKVTQSSRYLVKRTGEKVFLECVQDMDHENMFWYRQDPGLGLRLIYFSYDVKMKEKGDIPEGYSVSREKKERFSLILESASTNQTSMYLCASGSGGQNTEAFFGQGTRLTVV.